A selection of T cell receptor beta chains follows, all from one sample in a study of shared clonotypes between healthy human individuals. TCRdb's table, derived via immunoSEQ multiplex PCR, lists solely in-frame clones and lacks some. The sample includes about 2.4 million clones, 93% of them seen just once. The sample taken for sequencing was naive CD4+ T cells from PBMCs. The receptors derive from a man aged 18 to 29 in good health. Some clones in this sample may be carry-over from other donors' samples. CDR3s include the opening cysteine and the closing phenylalanine or tryptophan. The order of the fields is V gene, J gene, clone size, D gene, CDR3 DNA, CDR3 protein. D genes are given only for firm matches. The size field is filled for only some rows; it gives once, few, many or a size class.

TRBV7-2,TRBJ1-2,NA,TRBD1,TGTGCCAGCAGCTTAGGTGGGACAGGGTCGGTCTATGGCTACACCTTC,CASSLGGTGSVYGYTF
TRBV7-6,TRBJ2-1,NA,TRBD2,TGTGCCAGCAACCTTATACTAGCGGGAGGGCTCAATGAGCAGTTCTTC,CASNLILAGGLNEQFF
TRBV30,TRBJ1-1,few,NA,TGTGCCTGGATCCCCCGGGTTGTGAACACTGAAGCTTTCTTT,CAWIPRVVNTEAFF
TRBV7-6,TRBJ2-3,NA,TRBD1,TGTGCCAGCAGCACATTAGGGACAGGGGAAGGAGGCACAGATACGCAGTATTTT,CASSTLGTGEGGTDTQYF
TRBV9,TRBJ2-3,NA,NA,TGTGCCAGCACCTCCGGGGCCCTCGGAGGCACAGATACGCAGTATTTT,CASTSGALGGTDTQYF
TRBV29-1,TRBJ1-1,NA,NA,TGCAGCGTTGAGCCAATCGGCTGGGGCACTGAAGCTTTCTTT,CSVEPIGWGTEAFF
TRBV5-1,TRBJ2-6,NA,NA,TGCGCCAGCAGCTTGGCCGGTCTTAGCTCTGGGGCCAACGTCCTGACTTTC,CASSLAGLSSGANVLTF
TRBV28,TRBJ1-1,NA,TRBD1,TGTGCCAGCACGACAGGGGGCCCAGGGCCTGGCACTGAAGCTTTCTTT,CASTTGGPGPGTEAFF
TRBV5-1,TRBJ1-4,NA,TRBD1,TGCGCCAGCAGCTCCGGGACAGACAATAATGAAAAACTGTTTTTT,CASSSGTDNNEKLFF
TRBV18,TRBJ2-7,NA,NA,TGTGCCAGCTCACCAATGAATCCAGGAACCACCTACGAGCAGTACTTC,CASSPMNPGTTYEQYF
TRBV14,TRBJ1-1,NA,NA,TGTGCCAGCAGCCAAGATCTGGCCACTGAAGCTTTCTTT,CASSQDLATEAFF
TRBV5-6,TRBJ2-7,NA,NA,TGTGCCAGCAGCTCACGACGCGGGGAGGCAGAAGCTACCTACGAGCAGTACTTC,CASSSRRGEAEATYEQYF
TRBV5-6,TRBJ1-5,NA,NA,TGTGCCAGCAGCTCCGGACGGGAGAATCAGCCCCAGCATTTT,CASSSGRENQPQHF
TRBV19,TRBJ1-2,NA,NA,TGTGCCAGTAGTATAGATCAAGCTAACTATGGCTACACCTTC,CASSIDQANYGYTF
TRBV15,TRBJ2-5,NA,TRBD1,TGTGCCACAGGGACAGGGAGCGCCCAAGAGACCCAGTACTTC,CATGTGSAQETQYF
TRBV18,TRBJ2-7,NA,NA,TGTGCCAGCTCACCCCTCGCGGGGATCTACGAGCAGTACTTC,CASSPLAGIYEQYF
TRBV30,TRBJ1-5,NA,NA,TGTGCCTGGAGTGGGAATTTCAATCAGCCCCAGCATTTT,CAWSGNFNQPQHF
TRBV5-6,TRBJ1-1,NA,NA,TGTGCCAGTCTCGGGGTCACTGAAGCTTTCTTT,CASLGVTEAFF
TRBV9,TRBJ2-5,NA,TRBD2,TGTGCCAGCAGCGTCTCGGTGGGAGGGCCCGGGACCCAGTACTTC,CASSVSVGGPGTQYF
TRBV5-4,TRBJ2-1,NA,TRBD2,TGTGCCAGCAGCTTGGAGACTAGCGGGAGGTACAATGAGCAGTTCTTC,CASSLETSGRYNEQFF
TRBV11-2,TRBJ1-2,NA,NA,TGTGCCAGCAGCTTAGGCCAGGGCCAGAACTATGGCTACACCTTC,CASSLGQGQNYGYTF
TRBV20-1,TRBJ2-3,NA,NA,TGCAGTGCTCCCGCTGGGGATACGCAGTATTTT,CSAPAGDTQYF
TRBV5-1,TRBJ1-5,once,TRBD1,TGCGCCAGCAGCTTGGGACAGGGGGGCAATAGCAATCAGCCCCAGCATTTT,CASSLGQGGNSNQPQHF
TRBV18,TRBJ1-5,NA,NA,TGTGCCAGCTCACCCCAAGTATCAAGTCAGCCCCAGCATTTT,CASSPQVSSQPQHF
TRBV28,TRBJ2-3,once,NA,TGTGCCAGCTCCCCCGCTAGGGCAGATACGCAGTATTTT,CASSPARADTQYF
TRBV27,TRBJ2-1,NA,NA,TGTGCCAGCACAGCCTCCTACAATGAGCAGTTCTTC,CASTASYNEQFF
TRBV11-2,TRBJ1-1,NA,TRBD1,TGTGCCAGCAGCTTAGGGGGACCCGGGACAGCCAAAGCTTTCTTT,CASSLGGPGTAKAFF
TRBV10-1,TRBJ2-3,NA,NA,TGCGCCAGCAGTGATGGCCCAGATACGCAGTATTTT,CASSDGPDTQYF
TRBV19,TRBJ2-1,NA,TRBD2,TGTGCCAGTAGTATGGACGGCGGGAGTTACAATGAGCAGTTCTTC,CASSMDGGSYNEQFF
TRBV5-1,TRBJ2-6,once,NA,TGCGCCAGCTCCAAAGGACGGGACTCTGGGGCCAACGTCCTGACTTTC,CASSKGRDSGANVLTF
TRBV11-2,TRBJ2-2,NA,NA,TGTGCCAGCAGCCCCGTCGGGGAGCTGTTTTTT,CASSPVGELFF
TRBV29-1,TRBJ2-1,few,TRBD2,TGCAGCGTTAGGCGGGAGTTGTGGGTGAATGAGCAGTTCTTC,CSVRRELWVNEQFF
TRBV7-3,TRBJ1-4,NA,TRBD1,TGTGCCAGCAGCCGGGACAGACTTAATGAAAAACTGTTTTTT,CASSRDRLNEKLFF
TRBV18,TRBJ1-2,NA,NA,TGTGCCAGCTCCCCTTCGGGCAGGGGCGAAGTAACAAACTATGGCTACACCTTC,CASSPSGRGEVTNYGYTF
TRBV5-1,TRBJ1-3,NA,NA,TGCGCCAGCAGCTTGGGACAGGCCTTTGGAAACACCATATATTTT,CASSLGQAFGNTIYF
TRBV11-3,TRBJ2-7,NA,TRBD2,TGTGCCAGCAGCCCAGGACTAGGCGCCTACGAGCAGTACTTC,CASSPGLGAYEQYF
TRBV5-1,TRBJ2-1,NA,NA,TGCGCCAGCAGCTATCGCTGGGGGCAAAAGCAGTTCTTC,CASSYRWGQKQFF
TRBV5-4,TRBJ2-1,NA,TRBD1,TGTGCCAGCAGCTTGGAGCAAGGACAGGGGTTTCCCTACAATGAGCAGTTCTTC,CASSLEQGQGFPYNEQFF
TRBV5-8,TRBJ2-2,NA,NA,TGTGCCAGCAGCCCAAGGACATCTTTGAGGTCGGGGGAGCTGTTTTTT,CASSPRTSLRSGELFF
TRBV7-2,TRBJ2-6,NA,TRBD1,TGTGCCAGCAGTCAGGACAGGGGCACGGCGAGGAACGTCCTGACTTTC,CASSQDRGTARNVLTF
TRBV5-6,TRBJ2-7,NA,NA,TGTGCCAGCAGCTTTTCCGAATACGAGCAGTACTTC,CASSFSEYEQYF
TRBV28,TRBJ1-1,NA,NA,TGTGCCAGCAGTTTTGAGGGTGGGGGCACTGAAGCTTTCTTT,CASSFEGGGTEAFF
TRBV6-5,TRBJ2-7,NA,NA,TGTGCCAGCACCCCCCCAGAATCCTACGAGCAGTACTTC,CASTPPESYEQYF
TRBV12-2,TRBJ1-2,NA,NA,TGTGCAAGTCGCTTACCACGGACAGGGGGCGGCTATGGCTACACCTTC,CASRLPRTGGGYGYTF
TRBV29-1,TRBJ1-2,NA,NA,TGCAGCGTCGAAATTGGCGGCAGGACCGATGGCTACACCTTC,CSVEIGGRTDGYTF
TRBV28,TRBJ2-5,NA,NA,TGTGCCAGCAGTCGTCCCCAGGCGGGAGAGACCCAGTACTTC,CASSRPQAGETQYF
TRBV10-3,TRBJ2-3,NA,TRBD2,TGTGCCATCAGTGAGGCCCGGGGGGGCACAGATACGCAGTATTTT,CAISEARGGTDTQYF
TRBV28,TRBJ2-5,NA,NA,TGTGCCAGCAGGCCGGGACTTAAAGAGACCCAGTACTTC,CASRPGLKETQYF
TRBV7-9,TRBJ1-5,few,TRBD1,TGTGCCAGCAGCCTGACAGGGTACAATCAGCCCCAGCATTTT,CASSLTGYNQPQHF
TRBV5-1,TRBJ2-3,NA,NA,TGCGCCAGCAGCTTGGATCGAACGGGGATTGATACGCAGTATTTT,CASSLDRTGIDTQYF
TRBV5-6,TRBJ1-1,NA,NA,TGTGCCAGCAGCTCCTGGACAGTGAACACTGAAGCTTTCTTT,CASSSWTVNTEAFF
TRBV29-1,TRBJ2-5,NA,TRBD2,TGCAGCGTTGAACACAGACTAGCGGGAGGGTGGGAGACCCAGTACTTC,CSVEHRLAGGWETQYF
TRBV18,TRBJ1-4,NA,TRBD1,TGTGCCAGCTCACCGCCGCAGGGGGGCCAAAATGAAAAACTGTTTTTT,CASSPPQGGQNEKLFF
TRBV19,TRBJ2-2,NA,NA,TGTGCCAGTAACAACTGGGTAGGGATAACCGGGGAGCTGTTTTTT,CASNNWVGITGELFF
TRBV4-3,TRBJ2-7,once,NA,TGCGCCAGCAGCCAACGGGTATACGGCAGCTCCTACGAGCAGTACTTC,CASSQRVYGSSYEQYF
TRBV7-3,TRBJ1-1,NA,NA,TGTGCCAGCAGCCTGGACAGCAACACTGAAGCTTTCTTT,CASSLDSNTEAFF
TRBV19,TRBJ1-1,NA,NA,TGTGCCAGTAGCCCAGGGTGGGTAAGGAACACTGAAGCTTTCTTT,CASSPGWVRNTEAFF
TRBV6-5,TRBJ2-7,once,NA,TGTGCCAGCAGTTATGTGGGAATTAGGCGGTCCTACGAGCAGTACTTC,CASSYVGIRRSYEQYF
TRBV20-1,TRBJ1-1,NA,NA,TGCAGTGCTAGAGGCCCGTCGGAAGCTTTCTTT,CSARGPSEAFF